This T cell receptor (beta chain) appears in the sequencing data of a study of shared T cell receptors in the human thymus. Measured with immunoSEQ multiplex PCR; TCRdb has only the in-frame clones, and not every one. Of about 380,000 clones detected, 85% to 95% appear once; the ten largest clones hold 0.015% to 0.02%. V lost 0 bases and J lost 2; bases outside the gene matches: 10. The CDR3 extends over 18 amino acids. Germline CDR1 MNHEY, CDR2 SMNVEV (reference sequence). The chain links TRBV27 to TRBJ2-7, with 10 bases aligning to TRBD1. The source is a human donor. The sequencing sample was made of thymocytes. CDR3: CASSLSISEDRGPYEQYF. CDR3 nucleotide sequence: TGTGCCAGCAGTTTATCGATTTCAGAAGACAGGGGGCCCTACGAGCAGTACTTC.